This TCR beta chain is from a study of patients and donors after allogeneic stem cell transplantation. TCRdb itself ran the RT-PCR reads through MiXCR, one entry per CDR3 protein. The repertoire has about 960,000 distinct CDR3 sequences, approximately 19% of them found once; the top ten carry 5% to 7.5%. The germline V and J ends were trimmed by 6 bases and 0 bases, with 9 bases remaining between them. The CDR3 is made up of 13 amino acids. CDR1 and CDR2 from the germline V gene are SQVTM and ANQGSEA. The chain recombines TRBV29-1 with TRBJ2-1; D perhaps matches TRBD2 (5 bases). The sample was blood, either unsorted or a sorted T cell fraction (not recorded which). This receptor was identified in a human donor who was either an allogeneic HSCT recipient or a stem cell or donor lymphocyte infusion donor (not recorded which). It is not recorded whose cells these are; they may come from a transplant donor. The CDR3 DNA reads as TGCAGCGTAGGCGGGCACTCCTACAATGAGCAGTTCTTC. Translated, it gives CSVGGHSYNEQFF.